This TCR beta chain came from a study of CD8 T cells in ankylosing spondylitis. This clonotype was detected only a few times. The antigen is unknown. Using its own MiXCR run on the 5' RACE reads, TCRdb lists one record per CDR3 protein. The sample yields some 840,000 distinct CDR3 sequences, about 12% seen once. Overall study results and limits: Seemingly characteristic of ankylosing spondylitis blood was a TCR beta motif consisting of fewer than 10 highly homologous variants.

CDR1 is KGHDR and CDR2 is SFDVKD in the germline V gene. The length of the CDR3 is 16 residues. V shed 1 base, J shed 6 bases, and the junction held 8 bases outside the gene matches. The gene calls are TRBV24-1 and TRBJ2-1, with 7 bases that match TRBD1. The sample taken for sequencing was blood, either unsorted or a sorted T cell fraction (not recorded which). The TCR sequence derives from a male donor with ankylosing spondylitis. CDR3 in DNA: TGTGCCACCAGTGATTTACGACAGGGCCCCTCCAATGAGCAGTTCTTC. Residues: CATSDLRQGPSNEQFF.